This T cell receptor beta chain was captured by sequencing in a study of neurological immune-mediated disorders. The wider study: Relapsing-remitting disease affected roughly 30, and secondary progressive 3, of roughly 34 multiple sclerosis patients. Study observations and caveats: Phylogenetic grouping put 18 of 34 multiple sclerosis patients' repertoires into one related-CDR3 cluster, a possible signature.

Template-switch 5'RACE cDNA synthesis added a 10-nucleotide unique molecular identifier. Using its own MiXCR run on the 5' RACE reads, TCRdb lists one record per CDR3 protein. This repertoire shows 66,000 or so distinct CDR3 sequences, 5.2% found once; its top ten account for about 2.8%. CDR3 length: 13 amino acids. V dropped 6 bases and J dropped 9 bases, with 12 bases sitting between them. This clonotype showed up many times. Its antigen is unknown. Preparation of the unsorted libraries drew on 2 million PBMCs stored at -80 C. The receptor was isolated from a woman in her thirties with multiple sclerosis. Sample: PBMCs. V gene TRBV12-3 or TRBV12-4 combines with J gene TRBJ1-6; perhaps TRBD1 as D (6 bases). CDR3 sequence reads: CASSGQITSPLHF. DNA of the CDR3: TGTGCCAGCAGCGGACAGATTACTTCACCCCTCCACTTT.